This T cell receptor (beta chain) was obtained from a study of cytotoxic CD8 clonotypes in ibrutinib-treated CLL. Study-level findings and limits: Public clonotypes, found uncommonly, either contracted or stayed stable on treatment. Clonality showed a rise at ibrutinib response that reversed toward baseline at progression. Pretreatment clonality was elevated relative to age-matched healthy donors and paralleled circulating CD8+ T-cell counts.

Turning to this clone: What it recognizes is unknown.

Sequencing sought depths of 1 in 200,000 to 1 in 1 million T cells. Some clones are missing from TCRdb's copy, which holds only in-frame ones; the method was immunoSEQ multiplex PCR. The sample consists of tens of thousands of clones, 49% of them appearing once. This specimen was PBMCs, taken before ibrutinib treatment. The TCR comes from a human donor with chronic lymphocytic leukemia.

CDR3 coding DNA: TGTGCCTGGAGTGTACTGTTCTATCTGAAGAACAGGGGGCAAGTGGGGGAAAATGAAAAACTGTTTTTT. As protein: CAWSVLFYLKNRGQVGENEKLFF. The rearrangement uses TRBV30 and TRBJ1-4; TRBD1 matches 9 bases. V shed 0 bases, J shed 5 bases, and the junction held 28 bases outside the gene matches. Looked up from germline, CDR1 is GTSNPN and CDR2 is SVGIG (reference sequence). The CDR3 sequence is 23 residues long.